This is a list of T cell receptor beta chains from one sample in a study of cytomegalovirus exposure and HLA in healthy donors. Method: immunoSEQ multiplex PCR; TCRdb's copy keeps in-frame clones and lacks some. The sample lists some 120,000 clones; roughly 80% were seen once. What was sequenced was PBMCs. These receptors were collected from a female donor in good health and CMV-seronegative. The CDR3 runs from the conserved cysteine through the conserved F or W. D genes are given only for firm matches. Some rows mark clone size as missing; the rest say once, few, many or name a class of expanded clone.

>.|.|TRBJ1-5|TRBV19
TGTGCCAGTAGTATTCGGGGCAATCAGCCCCAGCATTTT
CASSIRGNQPQHF
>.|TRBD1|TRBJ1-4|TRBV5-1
TGCGCCAGCAGCCCGACAGGGTCGGGCGAAAAACTGTTTTTT
CASSPTGSGEKLFF
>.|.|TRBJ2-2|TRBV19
TGTGCCAGTAGTGCCGGACTTTCCGGGGAGCTGTTTTTT
CASSAGLSGELFF
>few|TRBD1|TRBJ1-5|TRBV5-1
TGCGCCAGCAGCGCCGGGACAGGGTATCAGCCCCAGCATTTT
CASSAGTGYQPQHF
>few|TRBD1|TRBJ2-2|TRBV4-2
TGTGCCAGCAGCCAGCCCCGGACAGGGGAAAACGCCGGGGAGCTGTTTTTT
CASSQPRTGENAGELFF
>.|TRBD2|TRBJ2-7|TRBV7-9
TGTGCCAGCAGCTCGAGCGGGAGTCGCTACGAGCAGTACTTC
CASSSSGSRYEQYF
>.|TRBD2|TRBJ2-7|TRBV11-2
TGTGCCAGCAGCTTCGGGACTAGCGGGAGGAGCTCCTACGAGCAGTACTTC
CASSFGTSGRSSYEQYF
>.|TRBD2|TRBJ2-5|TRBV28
TGTGCCAGCAGTTTATTGCGGGGGCAAGAGACCCAGTACTTC
CASSLLRGQETQYF
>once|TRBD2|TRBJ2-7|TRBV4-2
TGTGCCAGCAGTCCGGGACTAGCGGGAGACTACGAGCAGTACTTC
CASSPGLAGDYEQYF
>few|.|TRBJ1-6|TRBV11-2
TGTGCCAGCAGCTTAGGGCGGGGGGCACCCCTCCACTTT
CASSLGRGAPLHF
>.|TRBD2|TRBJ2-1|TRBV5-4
TGTGCCAGCAGCTTGGGTAGCGGGTCCTACAATGAGCAGTTCTTC
CASSLGSGSYNEQFF
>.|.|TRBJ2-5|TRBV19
TGTGCCAGTAGTATTAAGACAGAACTAGAGACCCAGTACTTC
CASSIKTELETQYF
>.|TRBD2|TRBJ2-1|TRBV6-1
TGTGCCAGCAGTGATAGCGGGAAAAGCTCCTACAATGAGCAGTTCTTC
CASSDSGKSSYNEQFF
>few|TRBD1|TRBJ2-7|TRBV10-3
TGTGCCAGCGGGACAGGTGGCGACGAGCAGTACTTC
CASGTGGDEQYF
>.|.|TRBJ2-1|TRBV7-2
TGTGCCAGCAGCTGGGGGTCCGTCGGGGGGCCGTCCTACAATGAGCAGTTCTTC
CASSWGSVGGPSYNEQFF
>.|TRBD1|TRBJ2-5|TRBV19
TGTGCCAGTAGTATCCCAGGGGGAGAGACCCAGTACTTC
CASSIPGGETQYF
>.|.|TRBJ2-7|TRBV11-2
TGTGCCAGCAGCTTACCCGGAGGAACCTACGAGCAGTACTTC
CASSLPGGTYEQYF
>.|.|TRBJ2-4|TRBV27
.
CASSLSLRDSKNIQYF
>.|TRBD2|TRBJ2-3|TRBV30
TGTGCCTGGAGTGAGATAGCGGGCAAAGGCACAGATACGCAGTATTTT
CAWSEIAGKGTDTQYF
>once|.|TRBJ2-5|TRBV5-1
TGCGCCAGCAGGGGGGCGGTAGGAGAGACCCAGTACTTC
CASRGAVGETQYF
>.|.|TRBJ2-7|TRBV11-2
TGTGCCAGCAGCACCCCCCGGGGGCGGGGGGAGCAGTACTTC
CASSTPRGRGEQYF
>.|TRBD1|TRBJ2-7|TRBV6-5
TGTACCAGCACTCCGGGGACAGGGGGGACCTACGGGCAGTACTTC
CTSTPGTGGTYGQYF
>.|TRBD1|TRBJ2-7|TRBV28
TGTGCCAGCAGTTTGTGGGACAGGGGCAGCTACGAGCAGTACTTC
CASSLWDRGSYEQYF
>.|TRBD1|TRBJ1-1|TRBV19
TGTGCCAGTAGCCCGGGACAGGGGAACACTGAAGCTTTCTTT
CASSPGQGNTEAFF
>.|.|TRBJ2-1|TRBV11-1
TGTGCCAGCAGCTTTGCAGGTAATGAGCAGTTCTTC
CASSFAGNEQFF
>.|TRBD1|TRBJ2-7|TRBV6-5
TGTGCCAGCAGTACCTCGACAGGGACCCCCTACGAGCAGTACTTC
CASSTSTGTPYEQYF
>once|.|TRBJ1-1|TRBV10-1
TGCGCCAGCAAGGGGGGGCCCAACACTGAAGCTTTCTTT
CASKGGPNTEAFF
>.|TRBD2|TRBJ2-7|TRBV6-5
TGTGCCAGCAGTCCGACCGGGACTAGCGGGACCGAGCAGTACTTC
CASSPTGTSGTEQYF
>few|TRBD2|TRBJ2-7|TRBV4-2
TGTGCCAGCAGCCACTCCACGCGGGGAGCGGGAGGGCCCCCCTACGAGCAGTACTTC
CASSHSTRGAGGPPYEQYF
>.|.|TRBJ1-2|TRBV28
TGTGCCAGCAGTTTGGGGCAGGGCCGGGGCTACACCTTC
CASSLGQGRGYTF
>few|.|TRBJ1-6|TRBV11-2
TGTGCCAGCAGCCCCCGGGGGGCGGTCGGTAATTCACCCCTCCACTTT
CASSPRGAVGNSPLHF
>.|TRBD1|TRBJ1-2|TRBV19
TGTGCCAGTAGGAGACAGGGGAACTATGGCTACACCTTC
CASRRQGNYGYTF
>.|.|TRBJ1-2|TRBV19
TGTGCCAGTAGTTTACGGGGGGACGGCGGCTACACCTTC
CASSLRGDGGYTF
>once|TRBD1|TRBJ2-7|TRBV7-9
TGTGCCAGCAGCCTGGACTCCGGGACAGGGCCCCGGGAGCAGTACTTC
CASSLDSGTGPREQYF
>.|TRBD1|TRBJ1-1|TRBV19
TGTGCCAGTAGTGCTCACAGGGGGTGGGCTTTCTTT
CASSAHRGWAFF
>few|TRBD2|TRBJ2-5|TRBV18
TGTGCCAGCTCCCCTAGCGGGGGACAAGAGACCCAGTACTTC
CASSPSGGQETQYF
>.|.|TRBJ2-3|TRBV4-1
TGCGCCAGCAGCCATACCATGGACACATTAGATACGCAGTATTTT
CASSHTMDTLDTQYF
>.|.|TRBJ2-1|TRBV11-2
TGTGCCAGCAGCTTACAACCGGATGAGCAGTTCTTC
CASSLQPDEQFF
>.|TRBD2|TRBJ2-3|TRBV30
TGTGCCTGGAGTGGACTAGCGGGGGGGGCCAGGTCGGATACGCAGTATTTT
CAWSGLAGGARSDTQYF
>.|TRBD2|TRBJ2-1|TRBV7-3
TGTGCCAGCAGCTTCCTAGCGGGAGATGATGAGCAGTTCTTC
CASSFLAGDDEQFF
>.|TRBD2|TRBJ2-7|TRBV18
TGTGCCAGCTCACCAGGCACTAGCGGCTATCTTGAGCAGTACTTC
CASSPGTSGYLEQYF
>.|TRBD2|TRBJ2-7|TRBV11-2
TGTGCCAGCAGTTCCATAGCGGGAGGGCCCAACGAGCAGTACTTC
CASSSIAGGPNEQYF
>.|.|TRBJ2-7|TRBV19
TGTGCCAGTACCGGGGTACCCTACGAGCAGTACTTC
CASTGVPYEQYF
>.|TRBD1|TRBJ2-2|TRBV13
TGTGCCAGCAGCAACACAGGGGGAGGCACCGGGGAGCTGTTTTTT
CASSNTGGGTGELFF
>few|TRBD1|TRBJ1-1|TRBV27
TGTGCCAGCAGTTGGCGGACAGGGGCGGTGACTGAAGCTTTCTTT
CASSWRTGAVTEAFF
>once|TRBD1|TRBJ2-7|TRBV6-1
TGTGCCAGCAGTGTTCGGACAGGGGGCGAGCCTGCGGCCTACGAGCAGTACTTC
CASSVRTGGEPAAYEQYF
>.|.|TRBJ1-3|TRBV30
TGTGCCTGGAGTGTGCACCGGGGAAACACCATATATTTT
CAWSVHRGNTIYF
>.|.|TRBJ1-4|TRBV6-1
TGTGCCAGCAGTGTTCTGGACAGCTTTAATGAAAAACTGTTTTTT
CASSVLDSFNEKLFF
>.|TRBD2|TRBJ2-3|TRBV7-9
TGTGCCAGCAGCCCTAGTATGGGACTAGCGGGAGAGGAGGCAGATACGCAGTATTTT
CASSPSMGLAGEEADTQYF
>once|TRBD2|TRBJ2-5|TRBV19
TGTGCCAGTAGTAGGGGCGGGGGTCGGGAGACCCAGTACTTC
CASSRGGGRETQYF
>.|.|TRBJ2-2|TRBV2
TGTGCCAGCAGTGAATGGCAGGGAAAAATCACCGGGGAGCTGTTTTTT
CASSEWQGKITGELFF
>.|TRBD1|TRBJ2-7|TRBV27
TGTGCCAGCAGTTTCCTCGACAGGGCCCACGAGCAGTACTTC
CASSFLDRAHEQYF
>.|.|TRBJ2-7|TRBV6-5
TGTGCCAGCAGTTACTCTAGCTCCTACGAGCAGTACTTC
CASSYSSSYEQYF
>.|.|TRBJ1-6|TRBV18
TGTGCCAGCTCACCTAATGTTGGTATGCAGTTTGGAGCCTCCTATAATTCACCCCTCCACTTT
CASSPNVGMQFGASYNSPLHF
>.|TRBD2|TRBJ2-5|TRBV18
TGTGCCAGCTCACCACCGGGACTAGCGGGCACAGAGACCCAGTACTTC
CASSPPGLAGTETQYF
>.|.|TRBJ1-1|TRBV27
TGTGCCAGCAGTTTATTTACAGACACTGAAGCTTTCTTT
CASSLFTDTEAFF